A single sample gave rise to the 5 T cell receptor beta chains below, sequenced in a study of blood T cell repertoires in COVID-19. TCRdb keeps only in-frame clones here, not all; method: immunoSEQ multiplex PCR. The sample includes more than 120,000 clones, 87% of them seen just once. The source material was peripheral blood. All receptors derive from a woman aged 45-65 years with acute or convalescent COVID-19.

The chain employs TRBV18 and TRBJ2-3, with 10 nucleotides matching TRBD1. The CDR3 loop spans 15 amino acids. Germline loops: CDR1 KGHSH, CDR2 LQKENI. The junction had 3 bases not matched to a gene; V was cut back by 4 bases and J by 2 bases. This CDR3 reads CASSQGQGNTDTQYF. The CDR3 region has the DNA TGTGCCAGCTCACAGGGACAGGGGAACACAGATACGCAGTATTTT.

The chain is built from TRBV4-2 and TRBJ2-7; 8 bases are a match to TRBD2. From germline, CDR1 is LGHNA and CDR2 YNFKEQ. The CDR3 is 15 residues long. Trimming cost V 4 bases and J 3 bases; bases outside gene matches: 8. In nucleotides, the CDR3 is TGTGCCAGCAGCCCTCCCGGGACTAGGAACTACGAGCAGTACTTC. Amino acids: CASSPPGTRNYEQYF.

This clone has just a few counts. The rearrangement joins TRBV10-3 to TRBJ2-7; 7 bases agree with TRBD2. The V gene's germline CDR1 is ENHRY and CDR2 SYGVKD. With 2 bases clipped from V and 6 bases from J, the junction kept 7 bases outside the gene matches. The CDR3 totals 14 residues. The CDR3 reads CAISENGGRGEQYF. In nucleotides, the CDR3 is TGTGCCATCAGTGAGAACGGGGGGAGGGGCGAGCAGTACTTC.

Worth noting for this clone: This CDR3 is also generated by other DNA sequences in the sample. The chain joins TRBV7-3 to TRBJ2-3; 11 bases align to TRBD2. V lost 5 bases, J lost 3 bases, and 7 bases stayed unmatched. This CDR3 comprises 16 residues. Germline V CDR1 and CDR2: SGHTA, FQGTGA. CDR3 region: CASSLLAGGSTDTQYF. The DNA of the CDR3 is TGTGCCAGCAGCCTCCTAGCGGGGGGCTCTACAGATACGCAGTATTTT.

V usage is TRBV10-3 and J usage is TRBJ1-1, with TRBD1 matching 7 bases. The germline CDR1 and CDR2 sequences are ENHRY and SYGVKD. This CDR3 is 14 amino acids long. With 7 bases clipped from V and 5 bases from J, the junction kept 10 bases outside the gene matches. CDR3 region: CAINTRGLRTEAFF. CDR3 DNA: TGTGCCATCAACACAAGGGGGCTTAGGACTGAAGCTTTCTTT.